This T cell receptor (beta chain) was obtained from a study of OX40 agonist ivuxolimab in advanced cancers. Concerning the study at large: The costimulatory receptor OX40 (CD134) was targeted by ivuxolimab, a fully human IgG2 agonistic monoclonal antibody. Intravenous ivuxolimab was administered to patients every 2 weeks at six dose levels: 0.01, 0.1, 0.3, 1.5, 3 and 10 mg/kg. Partial responses occurred in three dose-escalation patients, of whom one had hepatocellular carcinoma and two had cutaneous melanoma. The paper describes the monotherapy dose-escalation part (N of about 57 patients) of the phase I trial of ivuxolimab. Patients were allowed to have had prior anti-PD-1, anti-PD-L1 or anti-CTLA-4 therapy, and approximately 40% of the dose-escalation patients had been treated with checkpoint inhibitors. A male proportion of around 81% and a mean age of 60 years, ranging from 23 to 79, were recorded for the dose-escalation cohort. Among the approximately 54 dose-escalation patients, about 19 had hepatocellular carcinoma, 15 or so melanoma, 9 renal cell carcinoma and 9 head and neck cancer. The point of sequencing TCRbeta in the periphery was to test whether ivuxolimab changed TCR sequence diversity and drove clonal T-cell expansion.

Patients with autoimmune disease history or receiving systemic immunosuppression were excluded from the trial. Peripheral blood for TCR sequencing was collected from all dose cohorts at baseline, on cycle 4 day 1, and on cycle 7 day 1. The samples were drawn from a first-in-human, open-label, multicenter phase I dose-escalation trial of ivuxolimab. The trial enrolled adults with locally advanced or metastatic head and neck squamous cell, hepatocellular, melanoma or renal cell carcinoma. Before TCR sequencing, CD4+ T cells and CD8+ T cells were sorted from peripheral blood as separate populations. In regard to this clone: It lacks a known antigen. There are no base qualities to consult, and no much larger clone falls within one base.

For sequencing of the TCRbeta CDR3 region, genomic DNA was extracted from the sorted cells. The immunoSEQ Assay was used for sequencing of TCRbeta CDR3 regions. TCRdb holds this immuneACCESS table with in-frame rearrangements only. Some clones are missing; in checked studies, unresolved V genes explain under half, and the rest has no known cause. Within this sample are approximately 89,000 clones, with about 88% of them counted one time only. About 0.3% of the sample belongs to the ten largest clones. Overall results and qualifications from the work: After ivuxolimab, CD8+ T cells had more expanded clones than CD4+ T cells on average. At doses of 0.1 to 3.0 mg/kg, clonal expansion of both CD4+ and CD8+ T cells in blood was seen between baseline and week 6. Low levels of normalized T-cell clonal expansion were also seen in some nonresponding patients. Which antigens the clonally expanded peripheral T cells were specific for was not determined. Partial responders in the 0.1-3.0 mg/kg groups had among the lowest normalized peripheral clonal expansion, especially among CD8+ T cells.

The source of this sequence is an adult with an advanced solid tumor such as melanoma, head and neck, liver or kidney cancer. Sequencing was performed on CD4+ or CD8+ T cells sorted from blood, taken in a trial of the OX40 agonist ivuxolimab.

The CDR3 reads CATSAGTRVGLDTQYF. The base sequence is TGTGCCACCAGCGCCGGGACTAGGGTGGGGTTGGATACGCAGTATTTT. This receptor chain uses TRBV15 and TRBJ2-3; 8 central nucleotides agree with TRBD2. The CDR3 spans 16 residues, from the cysteine through the phenylalanine. CDR3 DNA only is kept here, 48 bases in frame from base 1. V loses 5 bases at its end and J loses 6 bases; junction bases beyond the gene matches: 13. CDR1 and CDR2 are drawn from the germline V gene (reference sequence): LNHNV, YYDKDF.